The clone carrying this TCR beta chain appeared a few times. The target antigen is unknown. This CDR3 spans 16 amino acids. V lost 4 bases and J lost 3; bases outside the gene matches: 10. Germline CDR1 and CDR2: LGHNA and YNFKEQ. The data belong to a study of response to subunit inactivated influenza vaccine. General study findings and limits: Authors suggested that a seasonal influenza vaccination recruits few new T cells each time.

TCRdb independently ran MiXCR on the RT-PCR reads; one entry per CDR3 protein. The sample has more than 700,000 distinct CDR3 sequences; 21% are singletons. The sample in question was PBMCs from blood, obtained around 5 days after vaccination. This TCR was sampled from a man aged 45-65 years who received an inactivated influenza vaccine. The genes are TRBV4-2 and TRBJ2-7; 9 bases fit TRBD2. DNA for the CDR3: TGTGCCAGCAGCCCCCAGTCAGGTAGCGGGAGCTACGAGCAGTACTTC. The encoded protein is CASSPQSGSGSYEQYF.